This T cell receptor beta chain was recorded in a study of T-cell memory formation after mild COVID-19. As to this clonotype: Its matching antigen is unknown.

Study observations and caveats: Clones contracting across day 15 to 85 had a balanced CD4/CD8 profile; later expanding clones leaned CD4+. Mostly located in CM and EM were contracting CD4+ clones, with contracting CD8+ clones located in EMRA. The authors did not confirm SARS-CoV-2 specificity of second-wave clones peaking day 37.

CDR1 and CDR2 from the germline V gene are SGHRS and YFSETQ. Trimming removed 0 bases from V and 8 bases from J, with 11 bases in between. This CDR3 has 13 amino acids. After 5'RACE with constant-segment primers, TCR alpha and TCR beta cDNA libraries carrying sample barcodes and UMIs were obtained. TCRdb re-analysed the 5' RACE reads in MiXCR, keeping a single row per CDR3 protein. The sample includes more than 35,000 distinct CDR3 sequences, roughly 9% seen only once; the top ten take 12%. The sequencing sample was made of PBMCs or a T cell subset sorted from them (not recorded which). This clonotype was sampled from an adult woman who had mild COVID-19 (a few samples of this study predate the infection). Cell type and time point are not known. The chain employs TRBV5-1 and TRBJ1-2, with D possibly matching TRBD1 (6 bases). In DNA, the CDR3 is TGCGCCAGCAGCTTGGAGGGGGGTAGAGGCTACACCTTC. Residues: CASSLEGGRGYTF.